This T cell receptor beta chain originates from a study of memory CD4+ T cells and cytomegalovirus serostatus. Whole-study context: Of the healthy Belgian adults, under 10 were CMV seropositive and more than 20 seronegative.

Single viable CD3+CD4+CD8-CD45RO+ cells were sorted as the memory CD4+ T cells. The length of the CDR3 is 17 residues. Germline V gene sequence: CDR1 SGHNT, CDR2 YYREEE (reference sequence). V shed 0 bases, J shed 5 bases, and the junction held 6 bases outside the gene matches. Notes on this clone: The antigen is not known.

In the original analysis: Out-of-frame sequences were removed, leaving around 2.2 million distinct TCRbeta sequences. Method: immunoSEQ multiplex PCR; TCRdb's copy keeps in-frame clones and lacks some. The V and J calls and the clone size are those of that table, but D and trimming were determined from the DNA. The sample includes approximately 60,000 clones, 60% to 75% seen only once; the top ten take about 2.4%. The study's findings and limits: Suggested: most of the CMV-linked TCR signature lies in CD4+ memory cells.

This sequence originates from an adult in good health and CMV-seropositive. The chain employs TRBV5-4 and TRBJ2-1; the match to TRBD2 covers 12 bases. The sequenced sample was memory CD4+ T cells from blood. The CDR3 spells CASSLGGLAGIHNEQFF. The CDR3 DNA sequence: TGTGCCAGCAGCTTGGGAGGACTAGCGGGAATACACAATGAGCAGTTCTTC. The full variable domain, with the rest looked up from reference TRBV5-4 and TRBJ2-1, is ETGVTQSPTHLIKTRGQQVTLRCSSQSGHNTVSWYQQALGQGPQFIFQYYREEENGRGNFPPRFSGLQFPNYSSELNVNALELDDSALYLCASSLGGLAGIHNEQFFGPGTRLTVL.